The 27 T cell receptor beta chains given below trace back to one sample, sequenced in a study of blood T cells in healthy people across ages (dated by TCRdb to the mid-2010s). Library prep was done by 5' RACE. Reads for this sample came from an Illumina HiSeq 2500. The second PCR ran for roughly 6 to 11 cycles and used a J-beta primer mix along with a sample-barcoded 5' primer. TCRdb took the public reads, trimmed them with fastp at Q25, ran MiXCR for clone calling and kept in-frame beta chains. Duplicate CDR3 protein sequences are folded into a single record with the most common DNA and genes. For this sample the table gives about 1,000,000 distinct CDR3 sequences, of which 35% to 55% were detected only once. The biggest ten clones account for under 20% of the sample. Sequencing was carried out using blood. Every receptor here comes from a woman aged 55-69 years in good health.

This clonotype has a single count. This rearrangement joins TRBV7-2 to TRBJ2-7; TRBD2 agrees at 7 bases. There are 15 residues in the CDR3. The J segment lost 7 bases and the V segment lost 4 bases, leaving 13 bases of the junction unmatched. The germline gives CDR1 SGHTA, CDR2 FQGNSA. CDR3 protein: CASSWREAGVQEQYF. The DNA for the CDR3 is TGTGCCAGCAGCTGGCGAGAGGCGGGAGTGCAAGAGCAGTACTTC.

Ten or more counts support this clonotype. The chain recombines TRBV5-6 with TRBJ1-1; D is undetermined. The V end lost 0 bases, the J end lost 3 bases, and 3 bases lay between the germline ends. The CDR3 consists of 12 residues. The V gene's germline CDR1 is SGHDT and CDR2 YYEEEE. The CDR3 DNA is TGTGCCAGCAGCTTGGACTACACTGAAGCTTTCTTT. This sequence encodes CASSLDYTEAFF. Looking up the rest from reference TRBV5-6 and TRBJ1-1 gives the full variable domain: DAGVTQSPTHLIKTRGQQVTLRCSPKSGHDTVSWYQQALGQGPQFIFQYYEEEERQRGNFPDRFSGHQFPNYSSELNVNALLLGDSALYLCASSLDYTEAFFGQGTRLTVV.

This clonotype was seen a handful of times. The V and J genes are TRBV10-3 and TRBJ1-4; perhaps TRBD1 as D (6 bases). The CDR3 totals 15 residues. Looked up from germline, CDR1 is ENHRY and CDR2 is SYGVKD. V shed 2 bases and J shed 4 bases, with 11 bases lying between them. The CDR3: CAISEGQGYNEKLFF. DNA for the CDR3: TGTGCCATCAGTGAGGGGCAGGGGTATAATGAAAAACTGTTTTTT.

The J gene is TRBJ2-5, the V gene TRBV2; D possibly corresponds to TRBD1 (6 bases). The CDR3 extends over 15 amino acids. Trimming took off 3 bases at V and 1 base at J, with 12 bases between the two ends. CDR1 and CDR2 from the germline V gene are SNHLY and FYNNEI. The CDR3 region is CASSDRGVLQETQYF. CDR3 nucleotide sequence: TGTGCCAGCAGTGACAGGGGCGTACTCCAAGAGACCCAGTACTTC.

As concerns this clonotype: Being one base from a much bigger clone, this may be a read error. This chain connects TRBV20-1 to TRBJ2-3; no reliable D call. From germline, CDR1 is DFQATT and CDR2 SNEGSKA (reference sequence). V shed 8 bases and J shed 0 bases, with 12 bases lying between them. The CDR3 is 13 amino acids. CDR3 DNA: TGCAGTACTACTGACGGAAGCACAGATACGCAGTATTTT. Encoded protein: CSTTDGSTDTQYF.

This clonotype was picked up a small number of times. This chain links TRBV4-1 with TRBJ2-3; D is unclear. Germline-derived CDR1 and CDR2 are MGHRA and YSYEKL. The CDR3 is made up of 16 amino acids. V gave up 1 base and J gave up 1 base, with 12 bases separating them. CDR3 nucleotide sequence: TGCGCCAGCAGCCAAGTATCCAGGATCGGCACAGATACGCAGTATTTT. Protein: CASSQVSRIGTDTQYF.

The chain carries TRBV20-1 and TRBJ2-5; weak D call: TRBD2 (6 bases). Trimming removed 5 bases from V and 7 bases from J, with 17 bases in between. Per germline, CDR1 DFQATT and CDR2 SNEGSKA (reference sequence). This CDR3 is built from 13 residues. The DNA of the CDR3 is TGCAGTGCTGGGGACTTCCGAGATGGGACCCAGTACTTC. Protein: CSAGDFRDGTQYF.

V gene TRBV9 combines with J gene TRBJ2-3; 9 bases align to TRBD2. Looked up from germline, CDR1 is SGDLS and CDR2 is YYNGEE. V dropped 1 base and J dropped 3; count of bases not matched to a gene: 6. CDR3 length: 16 amino acids. For the CDR3, the DNA is TGTGCCAGCAGCGTAAATCGGGCGGGAGGGACAGATACGCAGTATTTT. It specifies CASSVNRAGGTDTQYF.

The J gene is TRBJ2-7, the V gene TRBV6-5, with TRBD1 matching 8 bases. The CDR3 has 16 residues. With 4 bases clipped from V and 2 bases from J, the junction kept 10 bases outside the gene matches. The germline V gene encodes CDR1 MNHEY and CDR2 SVGAGI. This CDR3 reads CASSSIDRGPTYEQYF. CDR3 nucleotides: TGTGCCAGCAGTTCCATAGACAGGGGTCCCACCTACGAGCAGTACTTC.

The rearrangement links TRBV5-5 to TRBJ2-4, with 7 positions matching TRBD1. The DNA end lines up better with TRBJ2-5; the J call may be wrong. Germline V gene sequence: CDR1 SGHKS, CDR2 YYEKEE (reference sequence). The CDR3 length is 15 residues. The CDR3 region is CASSLEAGGQETQYF. The CDR3 region has the DNA TGTGCCAGCAGCTTGGAGGCAGGGGGCCAAGAGACCCAGTACTTC.

Only one count was recorded for this clonotype. This sequence may be a read error, since a much larger clone differs from it by one base. The J gene is TRBJ2-5, the V gene TRBV20-1; no clear D. The CDR3 has 13 residues. Trimming shortened V by 6 bases and J by 3 bases, and 14 bases separated the two germline ends. Germline V gene data show CDR1 as DFQATT and CDR2 as SNEGSKA (reference sequence). The CDR3 region is CSARHVAEETQYF. The DNA for the CDR3 is TGCAGTGCCAGGCACGTGGCTGAAGAGACCCAGTACTTC.

This clonotype came up many times. The V call is TRBV6-5, the J call TRBJ2-7, with 8 bases fitting TRBD2. CDR3 length equals 14 residues. CDR1 MNHEY and CDR2 SVGAGI come from the germline V gene. The J segment lost 0 bases and the V segment lost 5 bases, leaving 3 bases of the junction unmatched. This CDR3 is CASSSGSNSYEQYF. The CDR3 DNA is TGTGCCAGCAGTAGCGGGAGTAACTCCTACGAGCAGTACTTC.

With regard to this clonotype: Compared with germline, one end of the junction differs, possibly owing to a read error. This chain connects TRBV15 to TRBJ2-1; D may be TRBD2 (5 bases). Germline loops: CDR1 LNHNV, CDR2 YYDKDF (reference sequence). The CDR3 is made up of 16 amino acids. CDR3 loop: CATGRPGADSYNEQFF. CDR3 DNA: TGTGCCACCGGCAGACCCGGAGCGGACTCCTACAATGAGCAGTTCTTC.

V is TRBV15 and J is TRBJ2-1; 13 nucleotides match TRBD2. This CDR3 contains 18 residues. The germline V gene encodes CDR1 LNHNV and CDR2 YYDKDF (reference sequence). V lost 4 bases, J lost 6 bases, and 12 bases stayed unmatched. Here the CDR3 DNA reads TGTGCCACCAGCATGGAATCCGAGGGACTAGCGGGATCCAATGAGCAGTTCTTC. It is translated as CATSMESEGLAGSNEQFF.

The V gene is TRBV20-1, the J gene TRBJ2-1; D possibly corresponds to TRBD2 (5 bases). V lost 0 bases and J lost 0, with 12 bases in between. There are 16 residues in the CDR3. Germline CDR1 reads DFQATT; CDR2 reads SNEGSKA (reference sequence). CDR3 DNA sequence: TGCAGTGCTAGAGAGTATCAGCGGATCTCCTACAATGAGCAGTTCTTC. It encodes CSAREYQRISYNEQFF.

Details on this clonotype: This could be a read error, since a much larger clone is one nucleotide away. The gene calls are TRBV14 and TRBJ2-3; 7 bases line up with TRBD2. CDR1 and CDR2 (germline): SGHDN, FVKESK. Trimming at V came to 4 bases and at J to 10 bases, leaving 8 bases not matched to a gene. The CDR3 has 13 amino acids. DNA for the CDR3: TGTGCCAGCAGCCGCGGGGACTACGATGCGCAGTATTTT. Amino acid sequence: CASSRGDYDAQYF.

The chain joins TRBV28 to TRBJ1-5, with D maybe TRBD1 (5 bases). Looked up from germline, CDR1 is MDHEN and CDR2 is SYDVKM. V was pared by 10 bases and J by 8 bases, with 15 bases between. The CDR3 has 12 residues. The CDR3 region is CATRERDKPQHF. The CDR3 DNA reads TGTGCCACCAGGGAGAGGGATAAGCCCCAGCATTTT.

This clonotype came up a few times. The chain couples TRBV9 to TRBJ2-1; D gene unclear. The CDR3 extends over 13 amino acids. The germline V gene encodes CDR1 SGDLS and CDR2 YYNGEE. V was cut by 0 bases and J by 10 bases, with 11 bases left in between. The CDR3 loop is CASSVVLNGEQFF. The CDR3 nucleotides read TGTGCCAGCAGCGTAGTTCTCAACGGCGAGCAGTTCTTC.

As concerns this clonotype: Since a much larger clone is just one base distant, this may be a read error. The chain is built from TRBV10-3 and TRBJ2-3; the match to TRBD1 covers 10 bases. Trimming cost V 10 bases and J 10 bases; bases outside gene matches: 17. Germline loops: CDR1 ENHRY, CDR2 SYGVKD. The CDR3 sequence is 15 residues long. DNA for the CDR3: TGTGCCACGAGCGCCGATGGGACAGGGGAAGCTGCGCAGTATTTT. This encodes CATSADGTGEAAQYF.

This clonotype was observed a few times. The chain couples TRBV7-2 to TRBJ1-2, with 7 bases matching TRBD1. The junction had 7 bases not matched to a gene; V was cut back by 4 bases and J by 2 bases. Germline assignment: CDR1 SGHTA and CDR2 FQGNSA. The CDR3 loop spans 15 amino acids. The CDR3, as DNA: TGTGCCAGCAGCTCCCGACAGGGATTGAACTATGGCTACACCTTC. Its protein product is CASSSRQGLNYGYTF.

V and J are TRBV5-8 and TRBJ2-5; 7 positions match TRBD1. The J segment lost 2 bases and the V segment lost 2 bases, leaving 6 bases of the junction unmatched. Germline CDR1 is SGHTS and CDR2 is YDEGEE. The length of the CDR3 is 15 residues. The CDR3 region is CASSFSQGWQETQYF. The CDR3 DNA reads as TGTGCCAGCAGCTTTTCACAGGGGTGGCAAGAGACCCAGTACTTC.

This clonotype showed up just a few times. The CDR3 DNA follows: TGTGCCAGCAGTTCTTCCTCTGATAATTCACCCCTCCACTTT. Translated, it gives CASSSSSDNSPLHF. This sequence joins TRBV12-3 or TRBV12-4 and TRBJ1-6; D gene uncertain. CDR3 size: 14 residues. Trimming pared 4 bases from V and 5 bases from J, leaving 9 bases between.

The rearrangement joins TRBV12-3 or TRBV12-4 to TRBJ2-1, with TRBD2 identical over 15 bases. The CDR3 is 20 amino acids. V was clipped by 4 bases and J by 9 bases; unmatched bases: 19. This chain's CDR3 is CASSSGQGLAGGWYPSEQFF. The CDR3 DNA reads as TGTGCCAGCAGTTCAGGCCAGGGACTAGCGGGAGGCTGGTATCCTAGTGAGCAGTTCTTC.

The chain employs TRBV12-3 or TRBV12-4 and TRBJ2-1; 7 bases agree with TRBD2. This CDR3 has 16 residues. V lost 6 bases to trimming and J lost 0 bases; unmatched junction nucleotides: 8. The CDR3 protein is CASRSLSGDSYNEQFF. The DNA of the CDR3 is TGTGCCAGCAGATCGCTGAGCGGGGACTCCTACAATGAGCAGTTCTTC.

Concerning this clonotype itself: A junction end diverges from the germline sequence, so it may reflect a read error. DNA for the CDR3: TGTGCCGCCAGCAGGACACCCTACAATGAACAGTTCTTC. Protein: CAASRTPYNEQFF. V gene TRBV15 combines with J gene TRBJ2-1; the D gene is possibly TRBD1 (5 bases). The germline V gene has CDR1 LNHNV and CDR2 YYDKDF (reference sequence). The CDR3 loop spans 13 amino acids.

The chain combines TRBV27 with TRBJ1-5, with D possibly being TRBD1 (6 bases). Trimming removed 3 bases at V and 5 bases at J, with 11 bases between. The CDR3 has 14 amino acids. Germline CDR1 reads MNHEY; CDR2 reads SMNVEV (reference sequence). The CDR3 nucleotides are TGTGCCAGCAGTTTTAACAGGGTCGATCAGCCCCAGCATTTT. It is translated as CASSFNRVDQPQHF.

This clonotype was seen a handful of times. Here the CDR3 reads CASSPGQGPQFF. The CDR3 DNA follows: TGCGCCAGCAGCCCGGGACAGGGTCCGCAGTTCTTC. The rearrangement joins TRBV4-1 to TRBJ2-1; TRBD1 matches at 9 bases. The CDR3 spans 12 residues. V lost 4 bases and J lost 12; bases outside the gene matches: 4. Germline V lookup: CDR1 MGHRA, CDR2 YSYEKL.